One and the same sample provided the 8 T cell receptor beta chains below, sequenced in a study of T cell responses to AZD1222 COVID-19 vaccine. Clones were read by immunoSEQ multiplex PCR, and TCRdb kept only the in-frame ones, dropping some. The top ten clones hold 2.9% of a sample with fewer than 130,000 clones, about 95% of them seen once. The specimen comprised peripheral blood, sampled 28 days after the second AZD1222 dose. The receptors were sampled from an adult who received the AZD1222 COVID-19 vaccine.

This clone was counted a few times. The chain is built from TRBV6-5 and TRBJ1-2; D remains ambiguous. V was trimmed by 8 bases and J by 5 bases, leaving 15 bases between them. Germline loops: CDR1 MNHEY, CDR2 SVGAGI. The CDR3 extends over 13 amino acids. CDR3: CASRAPVRYGYTF. In DNA form, the CDR3 reads TGTGCCAGCCGGGCCCCGGTGAGATATGGCTACACCTTC.

This chain uses TRBV11-2 with TRBJ2-7; the match to TRBD1 covers 9 bases. The CDR3 loop spans 18 amino acids. J gave up 1 base and V 6 bases, and 16 bases lay outside the gene matches. CDR1 SGHAT and CDR2 FQNNGV come from the germline V gene. The chain's CDR3 is CASSQRRGWTGVSYEQYF. DNA of the CDR3: TGTGCCAGCAGTCAACGGCGGGGATGGACAGGGGTATCCTACGAGCAGTACTTC.

V gene TRBV3-1 (or the pseudogene TRBV3-2) combines with J gene TRBJ2-1; 7 nucleotides agree with TRBD1. Germline lookup yields CDR1 LGHDT and CDR2 YNNKEL (reference sequence). Trimming cost V 3 bases and J 8 bases; bases outside gene matches: 22. The CDR3 has 19 residues. The CDR3 here is CASSHTMWGLLGDSHEQFF. Written as DNA, the CDR3 is TGTGCCAGCAGCCACACAATGTGGGGTCTCCTCGGGGACAGCCATGAGCAGTTCTTC.

Notes on this clone: The sample has other DNA sequences that encode this CDR3 too. The chain combines TRBV5-1 with TRBJ2-1; 10 bases match TRBD1. Germline V gene data show CDR1 as SGHRS and CDR2 as YFSETQ. The CDR3 sequence is 15 residues long. Trimming took 0 bases from V and 4 from J; bases not matched to a gene: 1. CDR3 sequence (DNA): TGCGCCAGCAGCTTGGGACAGGGGGCGTACAATGAGCAGTTCTTC. It translates to CASSLGQGAYNEQFF.

The chain is built from TRBV28 and TRBJ2-4; 9 nucleotides align to TRBD1. Unmatched junction bases numbered 7, after V lost 4 bases and J lost 0 bases. This CDR3 comprises 17 residues. CDR1 and CDR2 (germline): MDHEN, SYDVKM. In DNA form, the CDR3 reads TGTGCCAGCAGTTGGAACAGGGGGCAGATAGCCAAAAACATTCAGTACTTC. Its protein product is CASSWNRGQIAKNIQYF.

The chain links TRBV2 to TRBJ2-7; D is unresolved. CDR1 is SNHLY and CDR2 is FYNNEI in the germline V gene. This CDR3 contains 11 residues. Trimming cost V 8 bases and J 0 bases, with 5 bases left between them. CDR3 coding DNA: TGTGCCAGCCATGACTCCTACGAGCAGTACTTC. As protein: CASHDSYEQYF.

This clone occurred once. The chain combines TRBV7-8 with TRBJ2-1; 10 positions agree with TRBD2. With 5 bases clipped from V and 4 bases from J, the junction kept 8 bases outside the gene matches. The CDR3 consists of 16 residues. Germline V CDR1 and CDR2: SGHVS, FQNEAQ. The CDR3 region has the DNA TGTGCCAGCAGCCCACAGACTAGCGGGTCATACAATGAGCAGTTCTTC. The encoded protein is CASSPQTSGSYNEQFF.

This chain uses TRBV15 with TRBJ2-5; D is possibly TRBD2 (6 bases). Germline CDR1 reads LNHNV; CDR2 reads YYDKDF (reference sequence). This CDR3 has 14 residues. The V end lost 3 bases, the J end lost 1 base, and 9 bases lay between the germline ends. The CDR3 loop is CATSRGDSQETQYF. CDR3 in DNA: TGTGCCACCAGCAGGGGGGACTCCCAAGAGACCCAGTACTTC.